The clone carrying this TCR beta chain came up a few times. Its antigen is unknown. The CDR3 has 14 amino acids. The germline CDR1 and CDR2 sequences are KGHSH and LQKENI. Between the trimmed V and J ends, which lost 0 bases and 4 bases, there was a span of 9 bases. This record comes from a study of T cells in localized non-small cell lung cancer. Study-level points and caveats: Within adjacent lung there appeared a median 57 of the top 100 tumor clones. Because researchers sequenced only one region of the tumor, heterogeneity is still possible. Uninvolved adjacent lung had more T cell clonality than any other tissue, topping tumor.

Clones were sequenced by immunoSEQ multiplex PCR, and TCRdb holds only the in-frame ones, with some missing. This sample has fewer than 2,000 clones; 20% to 25% occur once, and the top ten carry about 17%. Adjacent lung was taken at least 2 cm from the tumor margin, free of atypia. This receptor was identified in a man aged 40 to 69 with stage II lung adenocarcinoma. The source material was normal lung tissue next to the tumor, sampled before any cancer treatment. The V gene is TRBV18, the J gene TRBJ1-2; D gene ambiguous. The CDR3 DNA follows: TGTGCCAGCTCACCACCAGCGTCGGCCTATGGCTACACCTTC. Its translation: CASSPPASAYGYTF.